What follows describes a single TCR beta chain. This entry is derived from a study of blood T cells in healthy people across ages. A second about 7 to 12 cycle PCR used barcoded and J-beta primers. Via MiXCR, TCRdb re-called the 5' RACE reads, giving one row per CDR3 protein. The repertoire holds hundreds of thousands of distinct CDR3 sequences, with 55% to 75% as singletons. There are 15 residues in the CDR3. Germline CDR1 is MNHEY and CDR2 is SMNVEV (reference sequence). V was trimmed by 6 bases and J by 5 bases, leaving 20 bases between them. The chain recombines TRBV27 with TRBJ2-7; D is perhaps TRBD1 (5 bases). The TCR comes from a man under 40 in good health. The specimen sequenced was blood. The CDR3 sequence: CASSSPDGALHEQYF. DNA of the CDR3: TGTGCCAGCAGCTCTCCAGATGGGGCCCTCCACGAGCAGTACTTC.